This TCR beta chain was identified in a study of blood T cell repertoires in COVID-19 (dated by TCRdb to the early 2020s). Regarding the complete study: Samples from collaborators originated in the United States, Italy and Spain and spanned both the acute and convalescent phases of COVID-19. The prospective study material was composed of cDNA or gDNA derived from T cells, B-cell-depleted T cells, or PBMCs. The dataset comprised deeply sampled blood TCRbeta repertoires from subjects exposed to, actively infected with, or recovered from COVID-19. Where HLA class I and class II types were available, the types were taken from metadata supplied by the sample provider, not from assay-based typing. The samples were drawn from two sources: the first 160 participants of the ongoing ImmuneRACE study, and fewer than 1,500 subjects contributed by 6 global collaborators. The repertoires were released in a freely available public database meant as a resource for research on the immune response to SARS-CoV-2. The sample metadata nearly always contained a de-identified subject ID, COVID-19 status, age in years and sex.

Study-wide findings and limitations: How much clinical and demographic metadata was included differed by source and by participant, and the metadata was provided uncurated.

Worth noting for this clone: No antigen is known for it. No base quality values were provided; no much bigger clone lies one nucleotide off.

One collaborating source in Seattle enrolled patients while the patients were actively infected and followed the patients over time throughout the course of disease. Each collaborating institution followed its own protocols to collect whole blood in K2EDTA tubes. For TCRbeta analysis, collaborators shipped samples as frozen whole blood, isolated PBMCs, or DNA extracted from either of those sample types. The immunoSEQ Assay, a bias-controlled multiplex PCR, was used to amplify TCRbeta CDR3 regions from genomic DNA. The paper's processing steps were these. Nucleated cell counts per sample were estimated from amplification of reference gene primers within the assay. To quantify the absolute abundance of each unique TCRbeta CDR3 rearrangement, sequence reads were collapsed and filtered. For each sample, productive Simpson clonality was calculated as the square root of Simpson's diversity index over productive rearrangements. TCRdb mirrors the immuneACCESS table, restricted to in-frame sequences. Some clones are absent from its copies; in checked studies, under half trace to an unresolved V gene, and the reason for the others is unknown. The V and J calls and clone size were taken over from that table, and D and trimming were inferred from the DNA. This sample is represented by roughly 400,000 clones; about 90% of them were singletons. The ten largest clones add up to 2% to 2.5% of the sample.

After removal of 1 base from V and 9 bases from J, the junction retains 10 bases not matched to a gene. The CDR3 sequence holds 16 residues, the cysteine and phenylalanine included. Solely the CDR3 DNA is kept, with 48 bases framed from the first base. CDR1 is given as SGHTA and CDR2 as FQGNSA, both from the germline V gene. Sequenced: peripheral blood. This sequence uses TRBV7-2 and TRBJ2-1; 9 nucleotides in the junction match TRBD2. The TCR comes from a woman aged 55-70 years with COVID-19, enrolled during active disease. The nucleotides are TGTGCCAGCAGCTTAGGAGGGCGGGGGGGCGTTGCTGAGCAGTTCTTC. Its product reads: CASSLGGRGGVAEQFF.